This T cell receptor (beta chain) is from a study of OX40 agonist ivuxolimab in advanced cancers. The wider study: Three patients responded partially, comprising one with hepatocellular carcinoma and two with cutaneous melanoma. Overall study results and limits: In CD8+ T cells, expanded clones were on average more numerous than in CD4+. The antigen specificity of the peripheral T cells (those that were expanded) was not determined.

The V end lost 3 bases, the J end lost 2 bases, and 11 bases lay between the germline ends. Germline V lookup: CDR1 MDHEN, CDR2 SYDVKM. The CDR3 totals 15 residues. Points on this clone: Antigen unknown.

The data were produced by immunoSEQ multiplex PCR, yet TCRdb's version contains in-frame clones alone and is incomplete. There are about 53,000 clones in the sample; roughly 80% occur only once, and about 13% lies in the top ten. Collection of blood occurred at baseline, at cycle 4 day 1, and at cycle 7 day 1. The sample consisted of CD4+ or CD8+ T cells sorted from blood, taken in a trial of the OX40 agonist ivuxolimab. The clonotype originates from an adult with an advanced solid tumor such as melanoma, head and neck, liver or kidney cancer. The genes are TRBV28 and TRBJ1-3; tentative D call: TRBD1 (6 bases). This CDR3 reads CASSLDSRAGNTIYF. The CDR3 DNA reads TGTGCCAGCAGTTTGGACAGTCGAGCTGGAAACACCATATATTTT.